This T cell receptor (beta chain) emerged from a study of CD8 T cells in ankylosing spondylitis (dated by TCRdb to 2016 to 2017). Context from the whole study: The study set out to find disease-linked TCR variants by profiling T cell receptor beta repertoires in ankylosing spondylitis patients and healthy donors. Peripheral blood was sampled, and synovial fluid was also collected from ankylosing spondylitis patients. The full study cohort was made up of roughly 25 ankylosing spondylitis patients and about a hundred healthy donors. What the authors observed across the whole study: Some motif variants were previously reported in synovial fluid and blood of reactive arthritis patients, suggesting common disease-initiation mechanisms. Blood from ankylosing spondylitis patients appeared to be characterized by a TCR beta motif composed of 7 to 9 highly homologous amino acid variants. The disease-linked clones were reported as significantly enriched in matched synovial fluid samples from ankylosing spondylitis patients. The disease-linked clones showed a CD8+ phenotype and occurred at relatively low frequencies in peripheral blood.

Reads for this sample came from an Illumina HiSeq 2500. TCR beta libraries were prepared by quantitative 5'-RACE with molecular barcodes. The source study handled its data this way. A new computational method, built on a probabilistic model of VDJ rearrangement, was used to identify disease-linked TCR variants. TCRdb ran its own pipeline on the public reads, namely fastp trimming at Q25 and MiXCR clone calling, and kept in-frame beta chains. Every distinct CDR3 protein forms one entry, paired with its most common genes and DNA. For this entry, the V and J calls and clone size follow TCRdb and not the study's own pipeline. This sample gives about 750,000 distinct CDR3 sequences in total; 15% to 20% of them show up just once. Under 20% of the sample belongs to the ten largest clones. As concerns this clonotype: Its antigen remains undetermined. The sample holds no much larger clone one base away, and base qualities are not on file.

This receptor was obtained from a male donor with ankylosing spondylitis. Sequencing used blood, either unsorted or a sorted T cell fraction (not recorded which).

The CDR3 region has the sequence CASSLGSGSTDTQYF. The DNA sequence is given as TGTGCCAGCAGTTTAGGTAGCGGGAGCACAGATACGCAGTATTTT. In this chain, TRBV12-3 or TRBV12-4 is recombined with TRBJ2-3; TRBD2 fits 7 bases in the junction. There are 15 amino acids in the CDR3, from cysteine to phenylalanine inclusive. The read is trimmed to its CDR3 DNA, 45 bases read in frame from base 1. Trimmed from V: 1 base; trimmed from J: 0 bases; junction bases lacking a gene match: 1.